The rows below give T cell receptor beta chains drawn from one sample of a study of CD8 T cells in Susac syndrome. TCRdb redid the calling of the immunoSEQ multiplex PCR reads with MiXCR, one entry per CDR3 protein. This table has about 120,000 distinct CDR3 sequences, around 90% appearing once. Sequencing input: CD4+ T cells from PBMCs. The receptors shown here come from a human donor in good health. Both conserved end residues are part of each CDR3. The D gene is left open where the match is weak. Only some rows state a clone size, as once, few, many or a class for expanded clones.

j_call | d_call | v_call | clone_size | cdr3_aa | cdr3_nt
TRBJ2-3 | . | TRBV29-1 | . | CSVSNLGARDTQYF | TGCAGCGTTTCAAATTTGGGGGCTCGAGATACGCAGTATTTT
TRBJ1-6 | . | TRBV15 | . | CATKQTGSYNSPLHF | TGTGCCACCAAGCAGACAGGTTCCTATAATTCACCCCTCCACTTT
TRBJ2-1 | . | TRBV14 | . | CASSQAKRTEQFF | TGTGCCAGCAGCCAAGCGAAGAGGACAGAGCAGTTCTTC
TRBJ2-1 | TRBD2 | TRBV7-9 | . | CASSRVALTSGEQFF | TGTGCCAGCAGCCGTGTGGCCCTCACTAGCGGGGAGCAGTTCTTC
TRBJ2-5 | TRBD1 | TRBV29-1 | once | CSVVPGTVFRETQYF | TGCAGCGTTGTCCCCGGGACAGTTTTCCGAGAGACCCAGTACTTC
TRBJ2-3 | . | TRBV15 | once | CATSARLQLADTQYF | TGTGCCACCAGCGCCCGGCTCCAGCTCGCAGATACGCAGTATTTT
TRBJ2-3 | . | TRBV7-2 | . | CASSSLRARDTDTQYF | TGTGCCAGCAGTTCTTTGCGTGCCCGGGACACAGATACGCAGTATTTT
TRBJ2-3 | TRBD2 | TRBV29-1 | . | CSVVPNFPGLEYTQYF | TGCAGCGTTGTCCCGAATTTCCCGGGACTAGAATATACGCAGTATTTT
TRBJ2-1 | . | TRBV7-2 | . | CASSRDGYNEQFF | TGTGCCAGCAGCCGGGACGGATACAATGAGCAGTTCTTC
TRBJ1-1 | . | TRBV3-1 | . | CASSPQQAGTEAFF | TGTGCCAGCAGCCCCCAACAAGCGGGTACTGAAGCTTTCTTT
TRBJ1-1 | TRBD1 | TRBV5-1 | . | CASSLGQGGKNTEAFF | TGCGCCAGCAGCCTAGGACAGGGCGGTAAGAACACTGAAGCTTTCTTT
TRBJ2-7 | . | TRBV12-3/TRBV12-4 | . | CASSSPHRSYEQYF | TGTGCCAGCAGCTCCCCCCACAGATCCTACGAGCAGTACTTC
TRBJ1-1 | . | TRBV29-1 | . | CSVAWAGGTEAFF | TGCAGCGTTGCATGGGCAGGCGGAACTGAAGCTTTCTTT
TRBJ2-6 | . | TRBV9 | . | CASSVASGLSSGANVLTF | TGTGCCAGCAGCGTAGCCTCGGGCTTGTCCTCTGGGGCCAACGTCCTGACTTTC
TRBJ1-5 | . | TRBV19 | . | CASSIGPGNSNQPQHF | TGTGCCAGTAGTATTGGGCCAGGTAATAGCAATCAGCCCCAGCATTTT
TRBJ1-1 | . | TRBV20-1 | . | CSARDQGGATEAFF | TGCAGTGCTAGAGATCAGGGCGGGGCCACTGAAGCTTTCTTT
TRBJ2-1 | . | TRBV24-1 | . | CATSGGSSYNEQFF | TGTGCCACCAGTGGAGGAAGCTCCTACAATGAGCAGTTCTTC
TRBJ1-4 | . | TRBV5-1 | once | CASRKNRVGDEKLFF | TGCGCCAGCAGGAAGAATCGGGTCGGCGATGAAAAACTGTTTTTT
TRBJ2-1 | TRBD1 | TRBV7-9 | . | CASSLAGGAWNEQFF | TGTGCCAGCAGCTTAGCAGGGGGCGCTTGGAATGAGCAGTTCTTC
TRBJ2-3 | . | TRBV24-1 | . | CATSDFTDTQYF | TGTGCCACCAGTGATTTCACAGATACGCAGTATTTT
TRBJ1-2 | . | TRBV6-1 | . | CAVIGAANYGYTF | TGTGCCGTCATCGGCGCAGCTAACTATGGCTACACCTTC
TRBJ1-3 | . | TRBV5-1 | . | CASSEAGSGNTIYF | TGCGCCAGCAGTGAAGCAGGTTCCGGAAACACCATATATTTT
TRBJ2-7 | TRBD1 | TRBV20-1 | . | CSAHDRVNAYEQYF | TGCAGTGCTCACGACAGGGTCAACGCCTACGAGCAGTACTTC
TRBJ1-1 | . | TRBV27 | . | CASSLRALNTEAFF | TGTGCCAGCAGTTTACGGGCCTTGAACACTGAAGCTTTCTTT
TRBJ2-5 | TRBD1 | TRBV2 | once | CASMGDREETQYF | TGTGCCAGCATGGGGGACAGGGAAGAGACCCAGTACTTC
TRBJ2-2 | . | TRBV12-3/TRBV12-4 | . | CADGYRTGELFF | TGTGCGGACGGGTATCGCACCGGGGAGCTGTTTTTT
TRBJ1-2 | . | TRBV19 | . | CASSIPARDTLWGYTF | TGTGCCAGTAGTATTCCAGCAAGGGATACGCTATGGGGCTACACCTTC
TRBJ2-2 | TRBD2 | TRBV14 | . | CASSLGLAGVNTGELFF | TGTGCCAGCAGCCTGGGACTAGCGGGAGTCAACACCGGGGAGCTGTTTTTT
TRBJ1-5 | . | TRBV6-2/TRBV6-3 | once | CASSYSSGIQPQHF | TGTGCCAGCAGTTACTCATCAGGGATTCAGCCCCAGCATTTT
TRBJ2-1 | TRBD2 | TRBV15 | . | CATSRATSGTYNEQFF | TGTGCCACCAGCAGAGCGACTAGCGGGACCTACAATGAGCAGTTCTTC
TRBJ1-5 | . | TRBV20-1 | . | CSALVAGLRDQPQHF | TGCAGTGCCCTGGTGGCAGGGCTAAGGGATCAGCCCCAGCATTTT
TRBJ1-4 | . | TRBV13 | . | CASSFSRAANEKLFF | TGTGCCAGCAGCTTTTCCAGGGCCGCTAATGAAAAACTGTTTTTT
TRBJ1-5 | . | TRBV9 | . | CASSTNSGQPQHF | TGTGCCAGCTCCACTAATTCCGGTCAGCCCCAGCATTTT
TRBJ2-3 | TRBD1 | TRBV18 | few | CASSTGPDTQYF | TGTGCCAGTTCGACAGGGCCAGATACGCAGTATTTT
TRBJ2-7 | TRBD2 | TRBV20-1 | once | CSALDASGAGAYEQYF | TGCAGTGCTCTGGACGCTAGCGGAGCGGGGGCCTACGAGCAGTACTTC
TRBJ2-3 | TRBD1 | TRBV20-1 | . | CSAGTDTDTQYF | TGCAGTGCCGGGACAGACACAGATACGCAGTATTTT
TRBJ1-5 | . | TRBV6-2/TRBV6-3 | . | CASSFDVVQPQHF | TGTGCCAGCAGTTTTGACGTGGTTCAGCCCCAGCATTTT
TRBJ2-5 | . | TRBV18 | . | CASSPNQETQYF | TGTGCCAGCTCACCGAATCAGGAGACCCAGTACTTC
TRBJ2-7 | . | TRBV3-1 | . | CASSQYSSTYEQYF | TGTGCCAGCAGCCAATACAGTTCGACCTACGAGCAGTACTTC
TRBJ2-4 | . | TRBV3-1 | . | CASSLGTNIQYF | TGTGCCAGCAGCCTCGGGACAAACATTCAGTACTTC